A selection of T cell receptor beta chains follows, all from one sample in a study of cytomegalovirus exposure and HLA in healthy donors. Sequencing was performed with immunoSEQ multiplex PCR; in TCRdb, only in-frame clones are kept and a portion is missing. Among around 90,000 clones listed, around nine tenths were seen once. Sequencing was carried out using PBMCs. The receptor set was obtained from a man aged 30 to 39 in good health and CMV-seropositive. CDR3s include the opening cysteine and the closing phenylalanine or tryptophan. The D gene is left open where the match is weak. Some rows have no size entry. The others give once, few or many, or a class for an expanded clone.

j_call: TRBJ1-5
clone_size: NA
d_call: TRBD1
v_call: TRBV19
cdr3_nt: TGTGCCACGACAGGGGGTTACAATCAGCCCCAGCATTTT
cdr3_aa: CATTGGYNQPQHF

j_call: TRBJ2-3
clone_size: NA
d_call: NA
v_call: TRBV4-2
cdr3_nt: TGTGCCAGCAGCCAAGATCTTAGCGGCCCAAGCACAGATACGCAGTATTTT
cdr3_aa: CASSQDLSGPSTDTQYF

j_call: TRBJ1-2
clone_size: NA
d_call: NA
v_call: TRBV19
cdr3_nt: TGTGCCAGTGGTCCCGGACTAACGGATGGCTACACCTTC
cdr3_aa: CASGPGLTDGYTF

j_call: TRBJ2-1
clone_size: NA
d_call: NA
v_call: TRBV7-8
cdr3_nt: TGTGCCAGCAGCTTCAGGGCCAATGAGCAGTTCTTC
cdr3_aa: CASSFRANEQFF

j_call: TRBJ1-4
clone_size: NA
d_call: NA
v_call: TRBV28
cdr3_nt: TGTGCCAGCAGTTTCCGGTTTAATGAAAAACTGTTTTTT
cdr3_aa: CASSFRFNEKLFF

j_call: TRBJ2-3
clone_size: once
d_call: NA
v_call: TRBV2
cdr3_nt: TGTGCCAGCTCCCCAGGGGCTAGGTCCACAGATACGCAGTATTTT
cdr3_aa: CASSPGARSTDTQYF

j_call: TRBJ2-7
clone_size: NA
d_call: TRBD1
v_call: TRBV28
cdr3_nt: TGTGCCAGCAGTTTAGGCGGGACAGGCTACGAGCAGTACTTC
cdr3_aa: CASSLGGTGYEQYF

j_call: TRBJ2-7
clone_size: NA
d_call: NA
v_call: TRBV10-1
cdr3_nt: TGCGCCAGCAGACAATACGAGCAGTACTTC
cdr3_aa: CASRQYEQYF

j_call: TRBJ1-3
clone_size: NA
d_call: NA
v_call: TRBV9
cdr3_nt: TGTGCCAGTTCCCCGGTGGTGAGCTCTGGAAACACCATATATTTT
cdr3_aa: CASSPVVSSGNTIYF

j_call: TRBJ1-2
clone_size: once
d_call: NA
v_call: TRBV5-6
cdr3_nt: TGTGCCAGCAGCTTGGCAGGGGCACTCGGCTACACCTTC
cdr3_aa: CASSLAGALGYTF

j_call: TRBJ2-3
clone_size: NA
d_call: NA
v_call: TRBV18
cdr3_nt: TGTGCCAGCTCACGAAGCCATTCTGATACGCAGTATTTT
cdr3_aa: CASSRSHSDTQYF

j_call: TRBJ1-2
clone_size: NA
d_call: NA
v_call: TRBV6-5
cdr3_nt: TGTGCCAGCACCCCATGGGGGGGGTATGGCTACACCTTC
cdr3_aa: CASTPWGGYGYTF

j_call: TRBJ1-5
clone_size: once
d_call: NA
v_call: TRBV19
cdr3_nt: TGTGCCAGTAGTTCCGCCGGGAGCAATCAGCCCCAGCATTTT
cdr3_aa: CASSSAGSNQPQHF

j_call: TRBJ2-3
clone_size: NA
d_call: NA
v_call: TRBV5-1
cdr3_nt: TGCGCCAGCAGCTTATCAGGGTTTGTGGCAGATACGCAGTATTTT
cdr3_aa: CASSLSGFVADTQYF

j_call: TRBJ1-2
clone_size: few
d_call: TRBD1
v_call: TRBV28
cdr3_nt: TGTGCCAGCAGTTTAACCGGGACAGTCTATGGCTACACCTTC
cdr3_aa: CASSLTGTVYGYTF

j_call: TRBJ2-7
clone_size: NA
d_call: NA
v_call: TRBV7-8
cdr3_nt: TGTGCCAGCAGCGTAATCCAGGGCTCTATTTTTAAGCAGTACTTC
cdr3_aa: CASSVIQGSIFKQYF

j_call: TRBJ2-7
clone_size: NA
d_call: TRBD1
v_call: TRBV5-1
cdr3_nt: TGCGCCAGCAGCTTGGAAGGGACAGGGCCCTACGAGCAGTACTTC
cdr3_aa: CASSLEGTGPYEQYF

j_call: TRBJ1-5
clone_size: NA
d_call: NA
v_call: TRBV5-8
cdr3_nt: TGTGCCAGCAGCTTTTCAGGGGCGGGTCAGCCCCAGCATTTT
cdr3_aa: CASSFSGAGQPQHF

j_call: TRBJ2-1
clone_size: once
d_call: TRBD2
v_call: TRBV19
cdr3_nt: TGTGCCAGTAGTATACTAGCGGTCGACAATGAGCAGTTCTTC
cdr3_aa: CASSILAVDNEQFF

j_call: TRBJ2-6
clone_size: NA
d_call: TRBD1
v_call: TRBV5-4
cdr3_nt: TGTGCCAGCAGCCGAAACAGGGGGTTCAGCTCTGGGGCCAACGTCCTGACTTTC
cdr3_aa: CASSRNRGFSSGANVLTF

j_call: TRBJ1-1
clone_size: NA
d_call: NA
v_call: TRBV9
cdr3_nt: TGTGCCAGCAGCGTAGCACCCGGGGTGAACACTGAAGCTTTCTTT
cdr3_aa: CASSVAPGVNTEAFF

j_call: TRBJ2-5
clone_size: NA
d_call: NA
v_call: TRBV6-1
cdr3_nt: TGTGCCAGCAGTGAGTCTAGAATAGAGACCCAGTACTTC
cdr3_aa: CASSESRIETQYF

j_call: TRBJ1-1
clone_size: NA
d_call: TRBD1
v_call: TRBV5-1
cdr3_nt: TGCGCCAGCAGCTCAACTGACAGGGGTAGGACTGAAGCTTTCTTT
cdr3_aa: CASSSTDRGRTEAFF

j_call: TRBJ2-2
clone_size: NA
d_call: NA
v_call: TRBV5-5
cdr3_nt: TGTGCCAGCAGCGTCGGGTCTACCGGGGAGCTGTTTTTT
cdr3_aa: CASSVGSTGELFF

j_call: TRBJ2-2
clone_size: NA
d_call: TRBD1
v_call: TRBV7-7
cdr3_nt: TGTGCTAGCAGCGTCGACAGGGAAATCCACACCGGGGAGCTGTTTTTT
cdr3_aa: CASSVDREIHTGELFF

j_call: TRBJ2-5
clone_size: NA
d_call: TRBD1
v_call: TRBV5-1
cdr3_nt: TGCGCCAGCAGCTTCGGACAGGGGGGGGAGACCCAGTACTTC
cdr3_aa: CASSFGQGGETQYF

j_call: TRBJ2-7
clone_size: NA
d_call: NA
v_call: TRBV28
cdr3_nt: TGTGCCAGCAACCCCGGACAGACCTACGAGCAGTACTTC
cdr3_aa: CASNPGQTYEQYF

j_call: TRBJ2-7
clone_size: NA
d_call: TRBD2
v_call: TRBV7-3
cdr3_nt: TGTGCCAGCAGCCCGAATAGCGGGAGCTACGAGCAGTACTTC
cdr3_aa: CASSPNSGSYEQYF

j_call: TRBJ2-2
clone_size: NA
d_call: NA
v_call: TRBV19
cdr3_nt: TGTGCCAGTAGTAGAGGCGGGGAGCTGTTTTTT
cdr3_aa: CASSRGGELFF

j_call: TRBJ2-7
clone_size: NA
d_call: TRBD1
v_call: TRBV2
cdr3_nt: TGTGCCAGCAGTAAACAGGGGATTTTCTACGAGCAGTACTTC
cdr3_aa: CASSKQGIFYEQYF

j_call: TRBJ1-5
clone_size: NA
d_call: NA
v_call: TRBV30
cdr3_nt: TGTGCCTGGAGTACACGCCGGGGAGGCGGTCAGCCCCAGCATTTT
cdr3_aa: CAWSTRRGGGQPQHF

j_call: TRBJ1-2
clone_size: NA
d_call: NA
v_call: TRBV5-1
cdr3_nt: TGCGCCAGCAGCCCGGACAACAACTATGGCTACACCTTC
cdr3_aa: CASSPDNNYGYTF

j_call: TRBJ1-4
clone_size: NA
d_call: NA
v_call: TRBV16
cdr3_nt: TGTGCCAGCAGCCGGAGGGGTCAGGGACTTGAAAAACTGTTTTTT
cdr3_aa: CASSRRGQGLEKLFF

j_call: TRBJ2-7
clone_size: NA
d_call: NA
v_call: TRBV27
cdr3_nt: TGTGCCAGCAGTGAGAGCCGGGACACCAGCTCCTACGAGCAGTACTTC
cdr3_aa: CASSESRDTSSYEQYF

j_call: TRBJ1-2
clone_size: NA
d_call: NA
v_call: TRBV2
cdr3_nt: TGTGCCAGCAGAGCTGGGACTCCCACTGGCTACACCTTC
cdr3_aa: CASRAGTPTGYTF

j_call: TRBJ2-1
clone_size: NA
d_call: NA
v_call: TRBV6-4
cdr3_nt: TGTGCCAGCAGTGATTGGCATAGAGGCTACAATGAGCAGTTCTTC
cdr3_aa: CASSDWHRGYNEQFF

j_call: TRBJ2-7
clone_size: NA
d_call: TRBD1
v_call: TRBV4-1
cdr3_nt: TGCGCCAGCAGCCAAGATGCCGGGACAGGTCGGGAAGAGCAGTACTTC
cdr3_aa: CASSQDAGTGREEQYF

j_call: TRBJ2-2
clone_size: once
d_call: NA
v_call: TRBV6-5
cdr3_nt: TGTGCCAGCAGAACAGAAAACACCGGGGAGCTGTTTTTT
cdr3_aa: CASRTENTGELFF

j_call: TRBJ2-3
clone_size: once
d_call: NA
v_call: TRBV7-8
cdr3_nt: TGTGCCAGCAGCGATAGTTGGGGGGAGAGGACCAACATGGCAGATACGCAGTATTTT
cdr3_aa: CASSDSWGERTNMADTQYF

j_call: TRBJ1-1
clone_size: NA
d_call: TRBD1
v_call: TRBV28
cdr3_nt: TGTGCCAGCAGTTCACCCGACAGGGTTCGTGCTTTCTTT
cdr3_aa: CASSSPDRVRAFF

j_call: TRBJ2-2
clone_size: once
d_call: TRBD2
v_call: TRBV5-6
cdr3_nt: TGTGCCAGCAGCTTACCGGGACTACTTCGGGGGGAGCTGTTTTTT
cdr3_aa: CASSLPGLLRGELFF

j_call: TRBJ2-7
clone_size: NA
d_call: NA
v_call: TRBV7-9
cdr3_nt: TGTGCCAGCAGCTTAGGACAGGCCCCCTACGAGCAGTACTTC
cdr3_aa: CASSLGQAPYEQYF

j_call: TRBJ2-5
clone_size: NA
d_call: NA
v_call: TRBV11-2
cdr3_nt: TGTGCCAGCAGCTTCCAGGGTTGGGAAGAGACCCAGTACTTC
cdr3_aa: CASSFQGWEETQYF

j_call: TRBJ2-2
clone_size: once
d_call: NA
v_call: TRBV7-2
cdr3_nt: TGTGCCAGCAGCCCCTGGGACACCCCCCCCGGGGAGCTGTTTTTT
cdr3_aa: CASSPWDTPPGELFF

j_call: TRBJ2-7
clone_size: NA
d_call: NA
v_call: TRBV28
cdr3_nt: TGTGCCAGCAGTTTATGGGGCAAACTTGGGTACGAGCAGTACTTC
cdr3_aa: CASSLWGKLGYEQYF

j_call: TRBJ2-7
clone_size: NA
d_call: NA
v_call: TRBV21-1
cdr3_nt: TGTGCCAGCAACACCTTTACTAGCGGGCGGTCCTACGAGCAGTACTTC
cdr3_aa: CASNTFTSGRSYEQYF

j_call: TRBJ1-2
clone_size: NA
d_call: NA
v_call: TRBV7-6
cdr3_nt: TGTGCCAGCAGCTTAGCACCGGGGAACTATGGCTACACCTTC
cdr3_aa: CASSLAPGNYGYTF

j_call: TRBJ2-5
clone_size: NA
d_call: TRBD1
v_call: TRBV7-9
cdr3_nt: TGTGCCAGCAGCTTTTGGACAGGGAGGCGAGAGACCCAGTACTTC
cdr3_aa: CASSFWTGRRETQYF

j_call: TRBJ2-7
clone_size: NA
d_call: TRBD2
v_call: TRBV30
cdr3_nt: TGTGCCTGGAGGGCAGCGGGACCCCCCTACGAGCAGTACTTC
cdr3_aa: CAWRAAGPPYEQYF

j_call: TRBJ1-4
clone_size: NA
d_call: NA
v_call: TRBV2
cdr3_nt: TGTGCCAGCGCTGACAGCCCCGCAACTAATGAAAAACTGTTTTTT
cdr3_aa: CASADSPATNEKLFF

j_call: TRBJ2-1
clone_size: NA
d_call: NA
v_call: TRBV10-3
cdr3_nt: TGTGCCATCAGTAGAGACGGGACTCCAAGCTCCTACAATGAGCAGTTCTTC
cdr3_aa: CAISRDGTPSSYNEQFF